The 19 T cell receptor beta chains reported below all come from one sample, sequenced in a study of spatial heterogeneity in lung cancer. TCRdb passed the 5' RACE reads through MiXCR, listing each CDR3 protein once. Of 13,000 or so distinct CDR3 sequences in the sample, approximately 4% were seen once. The time point was: sample taken at primary tumor resection. Source: PBMCs, taken at surgery. The receptors come from a male donor with early-stage non-small cell lung cancer.

In its sample, this clonotype was seen a few times. CDR3 bases: TGCGCCAGCAGCTTGGAAGGCGGTAGAGAAGGCCAGTACTTC. It codes for CASSLEGGREGQYF. This chain joins TRBV5-1 and TRBJ2-5; D is unclear. Germline values: CDR1 SGHRS, CDR2 YFSETQ. With 0 bases removed from V and 10 bases from J, the gap between germline ends came to 16 bases. CDR3 length equals 14 residues.

This clonotype is medium-sized (0.01 to 0.1%) by share. The rearrangement links TRBV28 to TRBJ2-1, with 7 nucleotides matching TRBD2. V lost 10 bases and J lost 6; bases outside the gene matches: 9. Germline V gene lookup returns CDR1 MDHEN and CDR2 SYDVKM. The CDR3 spans 13 residues. The CDR3 loop is CATPSGKVNEQFF. CDR3 bases: TGTGCCACCCCAAGCGGGAAGGTCAATGAGCAGTTCTTC. Together with reference TRBV28 and TRBJ2-1, the CDR3 gives the full variable domain: DVKVTQSSRYLVKRTGEKVFLECVQDMDHENMFWYRQDPGLGLRLIYFSYDVKMKEKGDIPEGYSVSREKKERFSLILESASTNQTSMYLCATPSGKVNEQFFGPGTRLTVL.

By its share, this clonotype is medium-sized (0.01 to 0.1%). The chain joins TRBV29-1 to TRBJ2-6; D remains ambiguous. CDR3 length: 12 residues. Per the germline V gene, CDR1 is SQVTM and CDR2 is ANQGSEA. V was clipped by 5 bases and J by 4 bases, with 6 bases between them. CDR3 sequence: CSVQRGANVLTF. The CDR3, as DNA: TGCAGCGTTCAAAGAGGGGCCAACGTCCTGACTTTC.

The V gene is TRBV7-3, the J gene TRBJ2-5, with D possibly being TRBD1 (6 bases). V lost 5 bases and J lost 5, with 15 bases in between. There are 14 residues in the CDR3. The germline gives CDR1 SGHTA, CDR2 FQGTGA. The CDR3 is CASSVQGSVETQYF. For the CDR3, the DNA is TGTGCCAGCAGCGTCCAGGGGAGCGTTGAGACCCAGTACTTC.

This clonotype has ten or more counts. The gene calls are TRBV7-3 and TRBJ2-2; 11 nucleotides line up with TRBD2. This CDR3 comprises 15 residues. Per the germline V gene, CDR1 is SGHTA and CDR2 is FQGTGA. V shed 6 bases and J 4 bases; nucleotides not matched to a gene: 4. The CDR3, as DNA: TGTGCCAGCAGTCCCGGACTAGCGGGCACCGGGGAGCTGTTTTTT. It yields the protein CASSPGLAGTGELFF.

V is TRBV28 and J is TRBJ1-2; D might be TRBD1 (5 bases). The CDR3 runs 16 residues. Germline V gives CDR1 MDHEN, CDR2 SYDVKM. Between the trimmed V and J ends, which lost 2 bases and 3 bases, there was a span of 16 bases. The CDR3 loop reads CASSLGAPEQDYGYTF. Here the CDR3 DNA reads TGTGCCAGCAGTTTAGGGGCCCCTGAGCAGGACTATGGCTACACCTTC.

The V gene is TRBV7-8, the J gene TRBJ2-7; 7 bases align to TRBD1. The CDR3 consists of 13 residues. The junction had 5 bases not matched to a gene; V was cut back by 2 bases and J by 7 bases. Germline CDR1 and CDR2: SGHVS and FQNEAQ. The CDR3, as DNA: TGTGCCAGCAGCTTACTGACAGGGCGGGAGCAGTACTTC. Amino acids: CASSLLTGREQYF.

This clonotype occurred many times. This chain links TRBV6-2 or TRBV6-3 with TRBJ2-7; 8 bases match TRBD2. Germline loops: CDR1 MNHEY, CDR2 SVGEGT. This CDR3 contains 17 residues. After removal of 5 bases from V and 5 bases from J, the junction contained 17 bases not matched to a gene. Here the CDR3 reads CASSQDSMIAGWHEQYF. The CDR3 DNA reads as TGTGCCAGCAGTCAGGACAGCATGATAGCGGGATGGCACGAGCAGTACTTC.

This clonotype turned up a few times. The chain has TRBV15 and TRBJ2-5, with 15 bases matching TRBD2. Germline V lookup: CDR1 LNHNV, CDR2 YYDKDF (reference sequence). V was clipped by 2 bases and J by 5 bases; unmatched bases: 9. The CDR3 spans 18 residues. DNA of the CDR3: TGTGCCACCAGCAGACGTATCCTAGGGACTAGCGGGAGGGAGACCCAGTACTTC. Protein product: CATSRRILGTSGRETQYF.

The chain links TRBV6-4 to TRBJ2-3; maybe TRBD1 (6 bases). The CDR3 totals 14 residues. V lost 4 bases to trimming and J lost 1 base, with 9 bases between them. Germline loops: CDR1 MRHNA, CDR2 SNTAGT. CDR3 sequence (DNA): TGTGCCAGCAGTGCGACAGGAGGCACAGATACGCAGTATTTT. This encodes CASSATGGTDTQYF.

The V and J genes are TRBV7-6 and TRBJ2-1; 9 bases match TRBD2. Germline trimming cut 1 base from V and 4 bases from J; bases unmatched to any gene: 2. The CDR3 has 15 amino acids. Germline assignment: CDR1 SGHVS and CDR2 FNYEAQ. The DNA for the CDR3 is TGTGCCAGCAGCTTAGGGACTAGCGATTACAATGAGCAGTTCTTC. Translation gives CASSLGTSDYNEQFF.

This clonotype was seen at least ten times. This chain links TRBV20-1 with TRBJ1-2, with unresolved D. The length of the CDR3 is 13 residues. Between the trimmed V and J ends, which lost 6 bases and 1 base, there was a span of 12 bases. Germline CDR1 and CDR2: DFQATT and SNEGSKA (reference sequence). CDR3 amino acids: CSAIDVDNYGYTF. CDR3 coding DNA: TGCAGTGCCATAGACGTGGATAACTATGGCTACACCTTC.

This clonotype was recorded at least ten times. The V call is TRBV10-1, the J call TRBJ2-3, with D unresolved. Germline V CDR1 and CDR2: WNHNN, SYGVQD (reference sequence). The CDR3 is made up of 16 amino acids. V lost 5 bases and J 4 bases, leaving 19 bases between the germline ends. CDR3 DNA sequence: TGCGCCAGCAGTTTAGAAGGAACCGGTCACGCAGATACGCAGTATTTT. This sequence encodes CASSLEGTGHADTQYF.

In its sample, this clonotype was seen many times. This chain uses TRBV5-1 with TRBJ2-7, with 11 positions matching TRBD2. V dropped 2 bases and J dropped 2; count of bases not matched to a gene: 15. Germline V gene data show CDR1 as SGHRS and CDR2 as YFSETQ. The CDR3 sequence is 19 residues long. In nucleotides, the CDR3 is TGCGCCAGCAGCTTAAACTCGGTTAGACTAGCGGGGAGGACCTACGAGCAGTACTTC. It encodes CASSLNSVRLAGRTYEQYF. The complete variable domain, with remaining parts taken from reference TRBV5-1 and TRBJ2-7, reads KAGVTQTPRYLIKTRGQQVTLSCSPISGHRSVSWYQQTPGQGLQFLFEYFSETQRNKGNFPGRFSGRQFSNSRSEMNVSTLELGDSALYLCASSLNSVRLAGRTYEQYFGPGTRLTVT.

This clonotype is medium-sized (0.01 to 0.1%) within its sample. The chain carries TRBV29-1 and TRBJ2-3; D not resolved. The ends were cut back, 6 bases at V and 3 bases at J, with 4 bases in the middle. CDR3 size: 10 residues. Germline values: CDR1 SQVTM, CDR2 ANQGSEA. The CDR3 loop is CSVRTDTQYF. The CDR3 nucleotides read TGCAGCGTCCGGACAGATACGCAGTATTTT.

Ten or more counts support this clonotype. The rearrangement links TRBV3-1 to TRBJ2-2; possible D gene TRBD2, 6 bases. V was pared by 4 bases and J by 0 bases, with 15 bases between. The CDR3 contains 17 residues. Germline CDR1 is LGHDT and CDR2 is YNNKEL (reference sequence). CDR3 DNA: TGTGCCAGCAGCCGCCACCGGGGGAGCTCGAACACCGGGGAGCTGTTTTTT. Translating it yields CASSRHRGSSNTGELFF.

In DNA form, the CDR3 reads TGTGCCAGCTCGCACCCAGGGTCCCAAGAGACCCAGTACTTC. This encodes CASSHPGSQETQYF. This chain joins TRBV18 and TRBJ2-5, with D tentatively TRBD1 (5 bases). Germline CDR1 KGHSH, CDR2 LQKENI. V shed 6 bases and J shed 1 base, with 12 bases lying between them. The CDR3 covers 14 residues.

This clonotype occurred many times. The chain has TRBV7-9 and TRBJ2-7; D remains ambiguous. This CDR3 has 12 amino acids. CDR1 is SEHNR, CDR2 FQNEAQ, per germline (reference sequence). V was pared by 2 bases and J by 4 bases, with 6 bases between. CDR3 sequence reads: CASSLLGYEQYF. The CDR3 DNA follows: TGTGCCAGCAGCTTATTGGGGTACGAGCAGTACTTC.

This clonotype was seen at least ten times. CDR3 coding DNA: TGTGCCAGCAGTCCGCCGGGACAGGGCACCGGGGAGCTGTTTTTT. Its translation: CASSPPGQGTGELFF. The genes are TRBV28 and TRBJ2-2; TRBD1 agrees at 9 bases. The germline V gene has CDR1 MDHEN and CDR2 SYDVKM. The CDR3 has 15 amino acids. After removal of 5 bases from V and 4 bases from J, the junction contained 5 bases not matched to a gene.